The entry that follows covers one T cell receptor (beta chain) sequence. The antigen is undetermined. The entry originates in a study of blood T cells in healthy people across ages. Findings and limits, study-wide: With donor CMV status unknown, expanded clonotype changes were possibly confounded. Among T cells, TCR beta diversity per million cells dropped roughly linearly as age rose.

With a J-beta primer mix and a sample-barcoded 5' primer, a second PCR ran roughly 6 to 11 cycles. A tag from a template-switch adaptor with 12 random nucleotides marked each cDNA molecule. TCRdb analysed the 5' RACE reads with MiXCR anew, one entry per CDR3 protein. The table has hundreds of thousands of distinct CDR3 sequences, about three fifths seen once. With each sample, at least 5.5 micrograms of total RNA were extracted. The CDR3 is made up of 11 amino acids. Germline lookup yields CDR1 KGHSH and CDR2 LQKENI. The ends were cut back, 11 bases at V and 9 bases at J, with 13 bases in the middle. This sequence originates from a man in his thirties or forties in good health. Input material: blood. The chain combines TRBV18 with TRBJ2-2; possible D gene TRBD2, 6 bases. The CDR3 reads CAPEGPRELFF. The CDR3 DNA sequence: TGTGCCCCGGAGGGCCCCCGGGAGCTGTTTTTT. The full variable domain, completed using reference TRBV18 and TRBJ2-2, is NAGVMQNPRHLVRRRGQEARLRCSPMKGHSHVYWYRQLPEEGLKFMVYLQKENIIDESGMPKERFSAEFPKEGPSILRIQQVVRGDSAAYFCAPEGPRELFFGEGSRLTVL.